This T cell receptor (beta chain) came from a study of T cell responses to AZD1222 COVID-19 vaccine. TCRdb's copy holds only in-frame clones and misses some; the assay was immunoSEQ multiplex PCR. Of around 130,000 clones in the sample, approximately 90% were seen once. Study-level findings and limits: Sampling captured repertoires only after the peak T cell response.

Comment on this clone: Antigen: not known.

The V gene end was trimmed by 3 bases and the J gene end by 6 bases; junction bases not matched to a gene: 4. CDR3 length: 15 residues. Germline lookup yields CDR1 MNHEY and CDR2 SMNVEV (reference sequence). This chain links TRBV27 with TRBJ2-2; TRBD2 aligns across 10 bases. The sample consisted of peripheral blood, taken 28 days after the second dose of the MenACWY control vaccine. The sequence was collected from an adult who received the MenACWY meningococcal vaccine as a control. The DNA of the CDR3 is TGTGCCAGCAGTTTGAGCGGGGGGGCCCCCGGGGAGCTGTTTTTT. It is translated as CASSLSGGAPGELFF.